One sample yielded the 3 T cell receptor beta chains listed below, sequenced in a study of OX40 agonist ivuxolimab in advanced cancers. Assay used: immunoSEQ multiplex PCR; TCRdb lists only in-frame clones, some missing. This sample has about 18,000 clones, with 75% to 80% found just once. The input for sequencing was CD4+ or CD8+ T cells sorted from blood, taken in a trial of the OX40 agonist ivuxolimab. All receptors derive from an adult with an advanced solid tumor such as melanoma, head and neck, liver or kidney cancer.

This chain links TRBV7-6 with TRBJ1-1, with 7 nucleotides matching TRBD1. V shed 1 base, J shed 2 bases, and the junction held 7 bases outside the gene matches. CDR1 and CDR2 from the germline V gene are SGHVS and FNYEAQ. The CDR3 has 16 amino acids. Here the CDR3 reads CASSLGWEGANTEAFF. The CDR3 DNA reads TGTGCCAGCAGCTTAGGGTGGGAGGGGGCCAACACTGAAGCTTTCTTT.

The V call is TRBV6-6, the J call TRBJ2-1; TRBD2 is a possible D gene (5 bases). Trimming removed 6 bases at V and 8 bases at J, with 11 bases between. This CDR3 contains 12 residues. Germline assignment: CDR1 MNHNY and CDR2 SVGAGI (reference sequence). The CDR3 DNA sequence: TGTGCCAGCAGCTTGCTCGGGGATGAGCAGTTCTTC. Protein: CASSLLGDEQFF.

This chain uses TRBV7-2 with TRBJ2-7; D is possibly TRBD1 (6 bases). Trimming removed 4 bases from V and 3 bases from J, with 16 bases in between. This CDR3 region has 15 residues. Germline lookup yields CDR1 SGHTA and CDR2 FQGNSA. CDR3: CASSSSQGSYYEQYF. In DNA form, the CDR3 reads TGTGCCAGCAGCTCATCACAGGGATCCTACTACGAGCAGTACTTC.